This T cell receptor (beta chain) was profiled in a study of T cell responses to AZD1222 COVID-19 vaccine (dated by TCRdb to about 2021). Background on the whole study: TCR sequencing was performed for 230 to 250 trial participants, of whom 207 were given two doses of AZD1222 and around 25 were given two doses of MenACWY control vaccine. Trial participants were enrolled by age into 18-55, 56-69 and 70-plus year subgroups, with approximately 150, 28 and 58 TCR-sequenced participants respectively.

According to the study, the label for this sample's time point signals: baseline before first vaccination. Read against the paper, the sample's treatment or condition label means: meningococcal conjugate vaccine given as trial control. The vaccinee samples were drawn from two UK trials, COV001 and COV002, one of which was a single-blind randomized controlled phase 2/3 trial testing AZD1222 (ChAdOx1 nCoV-19) in healthy adults. Trial participant PBMC samples were collected at day 0 and day 28 after the second dose for TCRbeta chain sequencing. Spanning cysteine to phenylalanine, the CDR3 consists of 12 amino acids. Kept here is only the CDR3 DNA, which spans 36 bases and is read in frame from base 1. CDR1 MNHEY and CDR2 SVGAGI were looked up in the germline V gene. V is trimmed back by 7 bases and J by 8 bases, and the junction contains 5 bases that no gene match accounts for. This clone was found a few times. Its cognate antigen has yet to be identified. No quality values exist for individual bases; no much larger clone is one base distant.

The CDR3 regions of human TCRbeta chains were analyzed by immunosequencing. Per the source publication's procedure: Repertoire TCRs were checked for matches against a reference library of SARS-CoV-2-specific TCRs that had been generated using the MIRA antigen-specificity platform. Breadth meant the fraction of unique TCRs that were SARS-CoV-2-associated, whereas depth meant the fraction of total T cells that were SARS-CoV-2-associated. Using the MIRA data, every spike-specific TCR was mapped to the spike region that the TCR reacted to and assigned to either a CD4 or a CD8 class. Log10-transformed breadth and depth values were compared by one-way ANOVA with Sidak's multiple comparisons tests. Held by TCRdb, this immuneACCESS table contains in-frame sequences only and omits some clones. Under half of the omission traces to an unresolved V gene where checked; the cause of the rest is unknown. The V and J calls and clone size are taken from that table; D and trimming were inferred from the DNA. This sample is represented by roughly 180,000 clones; over 70% of them were singletons. The ten largest account for approximately 2.7% of the sample.

General conclusions and limits of the study: The whole spike protein was spanned by vaccine-associated CD4 TCRs, and dominant responses were seen in regions 160-218 and 743-854. In the small 56-69-year group, the increase in depth fell short of significance, most likely because of low power. After two AZD1222 doses, both the breadth and the depth of spike-specific TCRs were significantly higher than at day 0 and than in MenACWY recipients. Conclusions about previously exposed vaccinees are limited, since just six or seven AZD1222 recipients were seropositive for SARS-CoV-2 at baseline. Most participants were white British and females outnumbered males, and the authors suggested that clonal diversity may have been underestimated. Because no day 14 peak-response samples were available, repertoires were characterized only after the peak T cell response. Reportedly, almost half of the unique spike-specific TCRs recognized epitopes lying outside the regions that are mutated in the B.1.351 and B.1.1.7 variants.

The source material was peripheral blood, sampled on day 0 of MenACWY control vaccination. The TCR comes from an adult in good health. The rearrangement combines TRBV6-5 with TRBJ1-2; 9 bases in the middle match TRBD1. The CDR3 sequence is CASTGQGEGYTF. The nucleotide sequence reads as follows: TGTGCCAGCACGGGACAGGGTGAGGGCTACACCTTC.